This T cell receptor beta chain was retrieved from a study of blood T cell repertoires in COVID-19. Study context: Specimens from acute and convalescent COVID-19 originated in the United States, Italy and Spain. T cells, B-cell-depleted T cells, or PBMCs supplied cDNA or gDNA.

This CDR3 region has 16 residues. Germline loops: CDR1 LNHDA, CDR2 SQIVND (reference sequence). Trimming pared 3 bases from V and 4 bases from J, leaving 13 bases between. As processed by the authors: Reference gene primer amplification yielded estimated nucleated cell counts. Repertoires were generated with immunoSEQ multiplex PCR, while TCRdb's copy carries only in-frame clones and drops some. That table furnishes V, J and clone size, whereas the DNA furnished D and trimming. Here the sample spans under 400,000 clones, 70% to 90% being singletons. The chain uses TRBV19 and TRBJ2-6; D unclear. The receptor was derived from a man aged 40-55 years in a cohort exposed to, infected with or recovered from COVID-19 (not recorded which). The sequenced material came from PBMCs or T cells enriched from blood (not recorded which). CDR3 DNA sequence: TGTGCCAGTAGTATCCGACTTTTGGCGGGGGCCAACGTCCTGACTTTC. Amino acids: CASSIRLLAGANVLTF.